This record looks at one T cell receptor beta chain sequence and its context. Measured with immunoSEQ multiplex PCR; TCRdb has only the in-frame clones, and not every one. The table shows 50,000 to 65,000 clones, with just under 85% occurring only once. The CDR3 totals 18 residues. In germline, CDR1 is SGHNT, CDR2 YYREEE (reference sequence). V shed 4 bases, J shed 2 bases, and the junction held 15 bases outside the gene matches. This sample stems from a study of radiotherapy plus CTLA-4 blockade in lung cancer. Sequenced material: peripheral blood, taken from a patient treated with radiotherapy plus ipilimumab. The origin of this receptor is a human donor with non-small cell lung cancer whose response to radiotherapy plus ipilimumab could not be evaluated. The chain couples TRBV5-4 to TRBJ2-5, with 9 bases that match TRBD2. The CDR3 here is CASSLPLPGLAVQETQYF. The CDR3 DNA reads TGTGCCAGCAGCCTTCCCCTCCCGGGACTAGCTGTACAAGAGACCCAGTACTTC.